The 3 T cell receptor beta chains below all came from one sample that was sequenced in a study of blood T cell repertoires in COVID-19. Here immunoSEQ multiplex PCR was the method, and the copy in TCRdb shows in-frame clones only, minus some. The table has about 190,000 clones, about three quarters seen once. The sample comprised peripheral blood. Receptor source: a woman older than 75 with active or convalescent COVID-19.

This sequence joins TRBV30 and TRBJ2-7; TRBD1 matches at 8 bases. The germline V gene has CDR1 GTSNPN and CDR2 SVGIG (reference sequence). J gave up 4 bases and V 8 bases, and 4 bases lay outside the gene matches. The CDR3 has 11 residues. The CDR3 loop reads CAGTGGYEQYF. In nucleotides, the CDR3 is TGTGCCGGCACAGGGGGGTACGAGCAGTACTTC.

The chain is built from TRBV5-1 and TRBJ2-5; 9 bases line up with TRBD1. CDR3 length: 14 residues. CDR1 and CDR2 (germline): SGHRS, YFSETQ. The trim removed 4 bases at V and 5 bases at J, leaving 6 bases unmatched. CDR3 sequence: CASSPQGAGETQYF. DNA of the CDR3: TGCGCCAGCAGCCCACAGGGGGCCGGGGAGACCCAGTACTTC.

The chain uses TRBV7-8 and TRBJ2-3; weak D call: TRBD1 (5 bases). V lost 5 bases and J 0 bases, leaving 12 bases between the germline ends. The CDR3 is 15 amino acids. The germline V gene encodes CDR1 SGHVS and CDR2 FQNEAQ. Here the CDR3 DNA reads TGTGCCAGCAGCGCCCGACAGAGTAGCACAGATACGCAGTATTTT. Its translation is CASSARQSSTDTQYF.